The 31 T cell receptor beta chains presented below share a single source sample, sequenced in a study of cytomegalovirus exposure and HLA in healthy donors (dated by TCRdb to about 2017). Library creation used the immunoSEQ multiplex PCR assay. For the multiplex PCR, a mixture combining 60 forward primers for TCR Vbeta segments and 13 reverse primers for TCR Jbeta segments was used. TCRdb carries this immuneACCESS record with in-frame sequences only. Its versions omit some clonotypes, under half of them owing to an unresolved V gene in the studies checked, with the rest unexplained. The sample contains some 140,000 clones, 60% to 80% of them found a single time. Of the sample, approximately 1.1% falls within the top ten clones. Sequencing used PBMCs. Receptor source: a male donor in good health and CMV-seronegative.

This chain joins TRBV5-5 and TRBJ1-4, with a possible D match to TRBD1 (6 bases). Germline CDR1 reads SGHKS; CDR2 reads YYEKEE (reference sequence). This CDR3 spans 14 amino acids. V lost 0 bases and J 6 bases, leaving 9 bases between the germline ends. CDR3 bases: TGTGCCAGCAGCTTGGCCAGGGGTGATGAAAAACTGTTTTTT. Protein sequence: CASSLARGDEKLFF. The entire variable domain, with the rest obtained from reference TRBV5-5 and TRBJ1-4, is as follows: DAGVTQSPTHLIKTRGQQVTLRCSPISGHKSVSWYQQVLGQGPQFIFQYYEKEERGRGNFPDRFSARQFPNYSSELNVNALLLGDSALYLCASSLARGDEKLFFGSGTQLSVL.

The rearrangement uses TRBV7-2 and TRBJ2-5, with TRBD1 matching over 7 bases. CDR3 size: 13 residues. V trimming: 1 base; J trimming: 6 bases; junction bases outside the gene matches: 2. CDR1 SGHTA and CDR2 FQGNSA come from the germline V gene. The CDR3 DNA sequence: TGTGCCAGCAGCTTAGACAGGGGACAGACCCAGTACTTC. Its translation is CASSLDRGQTQYF.

This clone showed up just a few times. The rearrangement uses TRBV6-5 and TRBJ1-2, with a tentative D call TRBD1 (5 bases). CDR1 and CDR2 (germline): MNHEY, SVGAGI. The CDR3 spans 13 residues. V was pared by 6 bases and J by 3 bases, with 11 bases between. The CDR3 is CASRQGYDYGYTF. The CDR3 nucleotides are TGTGCCAGCAGGCAGGGCTATGACTATGGCTACACCTTC.

V and J are TRBV7-3 and TRBJ2-2, with D possibly TRBD1 on 6 matching bases. CDR3 size: 14 residues. CDR1 is SGHTA and CDR2 is FQGTGA in the germline V gene. V was trimmed by 4 bases and J by 2 bases, leaving 8 bases between them. The CDR3 bases are TGTGCCAGCAGCTCCGGGACAAACACCGGGGAGCTGTTTTTT. Translating it yields CASSSGTNTGELFF.

The rearrangement links TRBV7-9 to TRBJ1-6; D is undetermined. The germline CDR1 and CDR2 sequences are SEHNR and FQNEAQ (reference sequence). This CDR3 has 17 residues. The germline V and J ends were trimmed by 5 bases and 5 bases, with 19 bases remaining between them. In DNA, the CDR3 is TGTGCCAGCAGCCTTGGCAGCGGGAGCCTTCATAATTCACCCCTCCACTTT. This codes for CASSLGSGSLHNSPLHF.

V gene TRBV2 combines with J gene TRBJ1-5; 7 positions agree with TRBD1. Germline trimming cut 10 bases from V and 0 bases from J; bases unmatched to any gene: 3. The CDR3 runs 13 residues. The V gene's germline CDR1 is SNHLY and CDR2 FYNNEI. The CDR3 reads CATGDSSNQPQHF. In DNA, the CDR3 is TGTGCCACCGGGGACAGTAGCAATCAGCCCCAGCATTTT.

V is TRBV25-1 and J is TRBJ1-2; a possible D gene is TRBD1 (5 bases). Trimming stripped 5 bases from V and 3 bases from J, with 10 bases between. The CDR3 sequence is 13 residues long. In germline, CDR1 is MGHDK, CDR2 SYGVNS. The CDR3 nucleotides are TGTGCCAGCAGTTTCGACAGTTACTATGGCTACACCTTC. Amino acids: CASSFDSYYGYTF.

J is TRBJ2-3 and V is TRBV6-5; TRBD2 agrees at 8 bases. The CDR3 runs to 15 residues. V lost 6 bases and J lost 2; bases outside the gene matches: 7. CDR1 is MNHEY and CDR2 is SVGAGI in the germline V gene. The CDR3 DNA is TGTGCCAGCAGACAGCGGGGGAGATCCACAGATACGCAGTATTTT. This codes for CASRQRGRSTDTQYF.

This clone turned up a few times. V gene TRBV7-9 combines with J gene TRBJ1-6, with D uncertain. Trimming took 5 bases from V and 9 from J, leaving 11 bases between them. Germline lookup yields CDR1 SEHNR and CDR2 FQNEAQ (reference sequence). The CDR3 length is 13 residues. CDR3 residues: CASSPSGSSPLHF. The CDR3 DNA reads as TGTGCCAGCAGCCCTAGCGGTAGTTCACCCCTCCACTTT.

This clone was counted between two and nine times. The chain carries TRBV30 and TRBJ1-1; D call uncertain. Germline V gene data show CDR1 as GTSNPN and CDR2 as SVGIG (reference sequence). The V end was cut by 2 bases, the J end by 5 bases, with 12 bases between. This CDR3 has 13 residues. The CDR3 DNA is TGTGCCTGGAGTAAGTTACGGGAGACTGAAGCTTTCTTT. Its protein product is CAWSKLRETEAFF.

This chain links TRBV7-2 with TRBJ2-3; 10 positions match TRBD2. This CDR3 comprises 16 residues. The V gene end was trimmed by 1 base and the J gene end by 5 bases; junction bases not matched to a gene: 6. Germline V lookup: CDR1 SGHTA, CDR2 FQGNSA. The CDR3 DNA is TGTGCCAGCAGCTTAGTTCGGTCTAGCGGGGGAGATACGCAGTATTTT. This sequence encodes CASSLVRSSGGDTQYF.

The chain has TRBV9 and TRBJ2-3; tentatively, D is TRBD1 (7 bases). Trimming shortened V by 5 bases and J by 1 base, and 14 bases separated the two germline ends. The CDR3 length is 15 residues. CDR1 is SGDLS and CDR2 is YYNGEE in the germline V gene. The CDR3 sequence: CASSQGGSGTDTQYF. The DNA for the CDR3 is TGTGCCAGCAGTCAGGGGGGTTCCGGCACAGATACGCAGTATTTT.

As concerns this clone: An end of the junction differs from the germline gene, which may be a read error. The chain has TRBV7-9 and TRBJ2-3, with 12 bases fitting TRBD2. Germline-derived CDR1 and CDR2 are SEHNR and FQNEAQ (reference sequence). The CDR3 covers 14 residues. The CDR3 spells CASSLAGGVDTQYF. The CDR3 DNA is TGTGCCAGCAGCCTAGCGGGGGGGGTAGATACGCAGTATTTT.

The chain uses TRBV5-4 and TRBJ2-5; 9 positions match TRBD2. Unmatched junction bases numbered 7, after V lost 4 bases and J lost 3 bases. The length of the CDR3 is 15 residues. Germline V gene data show CDR1 as SGHNT and CDR2 as YYREEE (reference sequence). The CDR3 bases are TGTGCCAGCAGCCGGGGGACTAGCATCGAAGAGACCCAGTACTTC. This translates into CASSRGTSIEETQYF.

The chain employs TRBV12-5 and TRBJ1-3; 7 bases fit TRBD1. CDR3 length: 13 residues. From germline, CDR1 is LGHNT and CDR2 FRNRAP. Germline trimming cut 9 bases from V and 4 bases from J; bases unmatched to any gene: 6. The CDR3 loop reads CARPGTAGNTIYF. The CDR3 DNA follows: TGTGCTAGACCCGGGACAGCCGGAAACACCATATATTTT.

The CDR3 reads CASSITGLAGQETQYF. In nucleotides, the CDR3 is TGTGCCAGTAGTATAACAGGACTAGCGGGTCAAGAGACCCAGTACTTC. V and J are TRBV19 and TRBJ2-5; TRBD2 agrees at 11 bases. CDR3 length: 16 amino acids. The V gene end was trimmed by 2 bases and the J gene end by 2 bases; junction bases not matched to a gene: 4. Germline values: CDR1 LNHDA, CDR2 SQIVND (reference sequence). Full variable domain (rest looked up from reference TRBV19 and TRBJ2-5): DGGITQSPKYLFRKEGQNVTLSCEQNLNHDAMYWYRQDPGQGLRLIYYSQIVNDFQKGDIAEGYSVSREKKESFPLTVTSAQKNPTAFYLCASSITGLAGQETQYFGPGTRLLVL.

The genes are TRBV5-1 and TRBJ1-2, with D perhaps matching TRBD1 (6 bases). The CDR3 contains 13 residues. In germline, CDR1 is SGHRS, CDR2 YFSETQ. Trimming cost V 3 bases and J 5 bases, with 11 bases left between them. The CDR3 DNA follows: TGCGCCAGCAGCTCTATACAGGGATATGGCTACACCTTC. Translated: CASSSIQGYGYTF.

The chain has TRBV7-9 and TRBJ2-1; 9 bases fit TRBD2. The V gene's germline CDR1 is SEHNR and CDR2 FQNEAQ (reference sequence). CDR3 size: 16 residues. The V segment lost 6 bases and the J segment 0 bases; nucleotides outside the gene matches: 6. The CDR3 here is CASRRSGGSSYNEQFF. The DNA for the CDR3 is TGTGCCAGCAGGCGCAGCGGGGGGAGCTCCTACAATGAGCAGTTCTTC.

V gene TRBV7-9 combines with J gene TRBJ2-5; possible D gene TRBD1, 6 bases. CDR3 length equals 14 residues. The V gene lost 1 base and the J gene lost 5 bases, with 11 bases spanning the gap. Germline-derived CDR1 and CDR2 are SEHNR and FQNEAQ (reference sequence). CDR3 region: CASSLVQGKETQYF. CDR3 bases: TGTGCCAGCAGCTTAGTTCAGGGGAAGGAGACCCAGTACTTC.

V and J are TRBV5-4 and TRBJ1-2, with 10 bases matching TRBD1. Germline loops: CDR1 SGHNT, CDR2 YYREEE (reference sequence). V dropped 3 bases and J dropped 4; count of bases not matched to a gene: 9. This CDR3 has 16 amino acids. The CDR3 loop reads CASSWGRTGGSYGYTF. The DNA of the CDR3 is TGTGCCAGCAGCTGGGGAAGGACAGGGGGAAGCTATGGCTACACCTTC.

The chain employs TRBV7-2 and TRBJ2-3; 9 bases are shared with TRBD1. J was trimmed by 3 bases and V by 4 bases; bases with no gene match: 2. The CDR3 length is 14 residues. Germline CDR1 reads SGHTA; CDR2 reads FQGNSA. CDR3: CASSSGTGTDTQYF. The CDR3 DNA reads TGTGCCAGCAGCTCAGGGACAGGGACAGATACGCAGTATTTT.

This rearrangement joins TRBV13 to TRBJ1-5; tentatively, D is TRBD1 (5 bases). CDR3 length equals 13 residues. Trimming took off 1 base at V and 6 bases at J, with 7 bases between the two ends. CDR1 is PRHDT, CDR2 FYEKMQ, per germline (reference sequence). CDR3 region: CASSLAGGQPQHF. The CDR3 DNA reads as TGTGCCAGCAGCTTAGCCGGGGGTCAGCCCCAGCATTTT.

V and J are TRBV5-1 and TRBJ2-7, with 9 bases fitting TRBD1. This CDR3 spans 16 amino acids. CDR1 and CDR2 from the germline V gene are SGHRS and YFSETQ. V dropped 4 bases and J dropped 3; count of bases not matched to a gene: 11. CDR3 DNA sequence: TGCGCCAGCAGCCTAGATCCGGGACAGGGTTTCTACGAGCAGTACTTC. Encoded protein: CASSLDPGQGFYEQYF.

This clone came up many times. CDR3 region: CASSPDRGRNEKLFF. The CDR3 DNA reads TGTGCCAGCAGCCCGGACAGGGGGCGGAATGAAAAACTGTTTTTT. The chain is built from TRBV11-2 and TRBJ1-4; the match to TRBD1 covers 11 bases. This CDR3 is 15 amino acids long. The V and J ends lost 5 bases and 5 bases, in that order; junction bases with no gene match: 4. CDR1 and CDR2 from the germline V gene are SGHAT and FQNNGV. Combining the CDR3 with reference TRBV11-2 and TRBJ1-4 gives the whole variable domain EAGVAQSPRYKIIEKRQSVAFWCNPISGHATLYWYQQILGQGPKLLIQFQNNGVVDDSQLPKDRFSAERLKGVDSTLKIQPAKLEDSAVYLCASSPDRGRNEKLFFGSGTQLSVL.

This clone was observed a single time. This chain joins TRBV7-2 and TRBJ1-4; weak D call: TRBD1 (6 bases). Trimming cost V 5 bases and J 6 bases, with 19 bases left between them. The CDR3 spans 16 residues. Germline V gives CDR1 SGHTA, CDR2 FQGNSA. CDR3 nucleotides: TGTGCCAGCAGCCCGCTAACGGACAGAGGGCATGAAAAACTGTTTTTT. It codes for CASSPLTDRGHEKLFF.

This chain links TRBV30 with TRBJ2-5, with 8 bases aligning to TRBD1. CDR1 is GTSNPN and CDR2 is SVGIG in the germline V gene (reference sequence). The junction had 7 bases not matched to a gene; V was cut back by 1 base and J by 6 bases. CDR3 size: 14 residues. The CDR3 DNA sequence: TGTGCCTGGAGTGATCAGGGGGCGAGGAAGACCCAGTACTTC. Translating gives CAWSDQGARKTQYF.

This clone was seen a few times. The rearrangement links TRBV5-8 to TRBJ2-1; 10 bases fit TRBD1. CDR3 length: 15 amino acids. Looked up from germline, CDR1 is SGHTS and CDR2 is YDEGEE. The V gene end was trimmed by 3 bases and the J gene end by 7 bases; junction bases not matched to a gene: 7. The chain's CDR3 is CASSSPGQGRNEQFF. The CDR3, as DNA: TGTGCCAGCAGCTCACCGGGACAGGGGAGAAATGAGCAGTTCTTC.

The chain combines TRBV7-9 with TRBJ2-5, with 8 bases matching TRBD2. The CDR3 has 13 amino acids. CDR1 is SEHNR and CDR2 is FQNEAQ in the germline V gene (reference sequence). V lost 3 bases and J lost 4; bases outside the gene matches: 1. CDR3 amino acids: CASSFGGGETQYF. The CDR3 nucleotides are TGTGCCAGCAGCTTCGGGGGGGGAGAGACCCAGTACTTC.

The genes are TRBV19 and TRBJ2-2, with D tentatively TRBD2 (6 bases). Germline loops: CDR1 LNHDA, CDR2 SQIVND (reference sequence). This CDR3 contains 16 residues. Trimming left V 5 bases short and J 1 base short, with 14 bases between. The CDR3, as DNA: TGTGCCAGTAGTCCCTTTGGGGGGAGGAACACCGGGGAGCTGTTTTTT. Amino acids: CASSPFGGRNTGELFF.

Only a few counts were recorded for this clone. This chain connects TRBV7-9 to TRBJ1-5; weak D call: TRBD1 (6 bases). This CDR3 comprises 14 residues. Germline V gene data show CDR1 as SEHNR and CDR2 as FQNEAQ (reference sequence). V lost 8 bases and J 4 bases, leaving 15 bases between the germline ends. CDR3 sequence: CASAPGQKNQPQHF. CDR3 in DNA: TGTGCCAGCGCGCCAGGACAGAAGAATCAGCCCCAGCATTTT.

The chain recombines TRBV10-3 with TRBJ2-2; D gene uncertain. Trimming removed 3 bases from V and 1 base from J, with 3 bases in between. The CDR3 sequence is 13 residues long. Germline CDR1 reads ENHRY; CDR2 reads SYGVKD. CDR3 loop: CAISDKNTGELFF. The DNA for the CDR3 is TGTGCCATCAGTGACAAGAACACCGGGGAGCTGTTTTTT.